These 28 T cell receptor beta chains originate from one sample sequenced in a study of CD39 and CD103 CD8 tumor-infiltrating T cells. The protocol was immunoSEQ multiplex PCR, while the TCRdb copy is restricted to in-frame clones and leaves out a portion. The data show 950 or so clones, roughly 35% seen once. The source material was CD39- CD103- CD8+ T cells sorted from the tumor. Subset here: CD103-CD39- double-negative CD45RA- CD8 T cells. The receptors stem from a human donor with melanoma.

J is TRBJ2-1 and V is TRBV6-5; 15 nucleotides align to TRBD2. V shed 6 bases and J 5 bases; nucleotides not matched to a gene: 2. Germline lookup yields CDR1 MNHEY and CDR2 SVGAGI. The CDR3 contains 15 residues. The CDR3: CASRRTSGGDNEQFF. The CDR3 region has the DNA TGTGCCAGCAGGAGGACTAGCGGGGGGGACAATGAGCAGTTCTTC.

The V gene is TRBV6-6, the J gene TRBJ2-1; TRBD1 aligns across 9 bases. CDR1 is MNHNY and CDR2 is SVGAGI in the germline V gene (reference sequence). This CDR3 region has 15 residues. The J segment lost 6 bases and the V segment lost 5 bases, leaving 8 bases of the junction unmatched. In DNA form, the CDR3 reads TGTGCCAGCAGTGCCCGGGACAGGGAAATCAATGAGCAGTTCTTC. This sequence encodes CASSARDREINEQFF.

This clone counts as medium-sized. Other DNA sequences in the sample encode the same CDR3. The CDR3 here is CASSLGVSQPQHF. In DNA form, the CDR3 reads TGTGCCAGCAGCTTAGGGGTCAGTCAGCCCCAGCATTTT. The chain carries TRBV11-2 and TRBJ1-5, with no clear D. Trimming pared 1 base from V and 6 bases from J, leaving 7 bases between. The CDR3 has 13 amino acids. CDR1 is SGHAT and CDR2 is FQNNGV in the germline V gene.

The chain combines TRBV29-1 with TRBJ2-2; TRBD2 might be the D (6 bases). From germline, CDR1 is SQVTM and CDR2 ANQGSEA. Trimming cost V 7 bases and J 1 base, with 13 bases left between them. The CDR3 sequence is 14 residues long. In DNA, the CDR3 is TGCAGCGCCTTCGGGGGAGTGAACACCGGGGAGCTGTTTTTT. Encoded protein: CSAFGGVNTGELFF.

Points on this clone: At one boundary the junction diverges from the germline segment, which might be a read error. The sample contains more than one DNA sequence encoding this CDR3. J is TRBJ2-7 and V is TRBV7-9, with a weak D call TRBD2 (5 bases). The CDR3 spans 13 residues. Germline values: CDR1 SEHNR, CDR2 FQNEAQ (reference sequence). CDR3 sequence (DNA): TGCGCCAGCAGCCAAGGGAGAAGCTACGAGCAGTACTTC. It codes for CASSQGRSYEQYF.

V gene TRBV7-9 combines with J gene TRBJ2-7, with TRBD1 matching 7 bases. J lost 6 bases, V lost 0 bases, and 8 bases had no gene match. This CDR3 has 15 amino acids. The germline V gene encodes CDR1 SEHNR and CDR2 FQNEAQ (reference sequence). The CDR3: CASSLATGAPFEQYF. Written as DNA, the CDR3 is TGTGCCAGCAGCTTAGCCACAGGGGCTCCTTTCGAGCAGTACTTC.

This clone is categorized as medium-sized. A junction boundary mismatches the germline segment, possibly from a read error. The V call is TRBV20-1, the J call TRBJ2-1; the D is unclear. Germline V gene sequence: CDR1 DFQATT, CDR2 SNEGSKA (reference sequence). This CDR3 region has 11 residues. The DNA of the CDR3 is TGCAGTGCCAGAGTAGTGGGTGAGCAGTTCTTC. Its translation: CSARVVGEQFF.

V and J are TRBV11-3 and TRBJ1-2; TRBD1 matches 8 bases. The CDR3 extends over 16 amino acids. Germline lookup yields CDR1 SGHNT and CDR2 YENEEA. With V trimmed by 5 bases and J by 2 bases, 10 bases remained unmatched. In DNA, the CDR3 is TGTGCCAGCAGCCAAGATAGGGGACAGGACAACTATGGCTACACCTTC. Translating gives CASSQDRGQDNYGYTF.

This clone was counted a single time. V gene TRBV28 combines with J gene TRBJ2-1; D may be TRBD1 (7 bases). V was pared by 2 bases and J by 6 bases, with 11 bases between. The CDR3 length is 14 residues. Germline V gene data show CDR1 as MDHEN and CDR2 as SYDVKM. The CDR3 DNA reads TGTGCCAGCAGTTTACAGGGGGGAGGCAATGAGCAGTTCTTC. Its protein is CASSLQGGGNEQFF. The full variable domain, rest sourced from reference TRBV28 and TRBJ2-1, is DVKVTQSSRYLVKRTGEKVFLECVQDMDHENMFWYRQDPGLGLRLIYFSYDVKMKEKGDIPEGYSVSREKKERFSLILESASTNQTSMYLCASSLQGGGNEQFFGPGTRLTVL.

This clone qualifies as medium-sized. The chain links TRBV4-1 to TRBJ2-7; possible D gene TRBD1, 6 bases. Germline-derived CDR1 and CDR2 are MGHRA and YSYEKL. V lost 1 base, J lost 1 base, and 11 bases lay in between. CDR3 length equals 15 residues. CDR3 residues: CASSQGGQSSYEQYF. In nucleotides, the CDR3 is TGCGCCAGCAGCCAAGGAGGACAGTCTTCCTACGAGCAGTACTTC.

This clone rates as medium-sized. The chain uses TRBV7-9 and TRBJ2-7, with D unresolved. The CDR3 spans 15 residues. The germline V gene has CDR1 SEHNR and CDR2 FQNEAQ (reference sequence). Trimming took 1 base from V and 3 from J, leaving 13 bases between them. The CDR3 spells CASSLVGQADYEQYF. CDR3 coding DNA: TGTGCCAGCAGCTTAGTCGGGCAAGCCGACTACGAGCAGTACTTC.

J is TRBJ2-3 and V is TRBV5-4; 10 bases map to TRBD2. The CDR3 contains 15 residues. Per germline, CDR1 SGHNT and CDR2 YYREEE (reference sequence). Trimming at V came to 0 bases and at J to 9 bases, leaving 7 bases not matched to a gene. CDR3 amino acids: CASSLALAGEETQYF. CDR3 DNA: TGTGCCAGCAGCTTGGCTCTAGCGGGGGAGGAGACGCAGTATTTT.

This clone is deemed large (0.1 to 1%). The J gene is TRBJ1-1, the V gene TRBV13; D perhaps matches TRBD1 (6 bases). Between the trimmed V and J ends, which lost 5 bases and 11 bases, there was a span of 18 bases. From germline, CDR1 is PRHDT and CDR2 FYEKMQ (reference sequence). This CDR3 is built from 13 residues. The CDR3 region is CASSQRQVGEAFF. The CDR3 DNA follows: TGTGCCAGCAGCCAACGACAGGTGGGCGAGGCTTTCTTT. Using reference TRBV13 and TRBJ1-1 for the parts outside the CDR3, the full variable domain is AAGVIQSPRHLIKEKRETATLKCYPIPRHDTVYWYQQGPGQDPQFLISFYEKMQSDKGSIPDRFSAQQFSDYHSELNMSSLELGDSALYFCASSQRQVGEAFFGQGTRLTVV.

This chain connects TRBV7-9 to TRBJ2-5, with D possibly being TRBD1 (6 bases). Trimming left V 10 bases short and J 2 bases short, with 11 bases between. The CDR3 extends over 12 amino acids. Germline assignment: CDR1 SEHNR and CDR2 FQNEAQ (reference sequence). The chain's CDR3 is CATADSQETQYF. The CDR3 DNA follows: TGTGCCACCGCGGACAGTCAAGAGACCCAGTACTTC. Looking up the rest from reference TRBV7-9 and TRBJ2-5 gives the full variable domain: DTGVSQNPRHKITKRGQNVTFRCDPISEHNRLYWYRQTLGQGPEFLTYFQNEAQLEKSRLLSDRFSAERPKGSFSTLEIQRTEQGDSAMYLCATADSQETQYFGPGTRLLVL.

This chain joins TRBV10-3 and TRBJ2-7; 7 bases align to TRBD2. The trim removed 0 bases at V and 5 bases at J, leaving 4 bases unmatched. The CDR3 length is 14 residues. Germline values: CDR1 ENHRY, CDR2 SYGVKD. Here the CDR3 reads CAISESIGRDEQYF. CDR3 sequence (DNA): TGTGCCATCAGTGAGTCAATAGGGAGGGACGAGCAGTACTTC.

This clone is judged large. The J gene is TRBJ1-1, the V gene TRBV25-1; D is unclear. In germline, CDR1 is MGHDK, CDR2 SYGVNS. The CDR3 totals 14 residues. Trimming removed 4 bases at V and 3 bases at J, with 12 bases between. The chain's CDR3 is CASSAHGSDTEAFF. DNA for the CDR3: TGTGCCAGCAGTGCCCATGGGAGCGACACTGAAGCTTTCTTT.

The gene calls are TRBV4-3 and TRBJ2-6, with D perhaps matching TRBD1 or TRBD2 (7 bases each). Germline lookup yields CDR1 LGHNA and CDR2 YSLEER. Trimming removed 0 bases at V and 0 bases at J, with 15 bases between. The CDR3 has 19 amino acids. DNA for the CDR3: TGCGCCAGCAGCCAAGATCCGGCAGGGGGGGGCTCTGGGGCCAACGTCCTGACTTTC. Translated, it gives CASSQDPAGGGSGANVLTF.

This clone is labeled large. V gene TRBV5-1 combines with J gene TRBJ1-1, with a weak D call TRBD1 (5 bases). The CDR3 sequence is 13 residues long. The V gene's germline CDR1 is SGHRS and CDR2 YFSETQ. Between the trimmed V and J ends, which lost 4 bases and 5 bases, there was a span of 12 bases. CDR3 in amino acids: CASSPTVATEAFF. CDR3 in DNA: TGCGCCAGCAGCCCGACAGTAGCGACTGAAGCTTTCTTT. The full variable domain, completed using reference TRBV5-1 and TRBJ1-1, is KAGVTQTPRYLIKTRGQQVTLSCSPISGHRSVSWYQQTPGQGLQFLFEYFSETQRNKGNFPGRFSGRQFSNSRSEMNVSTLELGDSALYLCASSPTVATEAFFGQGTRLTVV.

In this sample, this clone is medium-sized (0.01 to 0.1%). The rearrangement joins TRBV7-9 to TRBJ2-1; a weak D match, TRBD1 (5 bases). The CDR3 consists of 15 residues. The V end lost 1 base, the J end lost 10 bases, and 17 bases lay between the germline ends. Germline CDR1 reads SEHNR; CDR2 reads FQNEAQ (reference sequence). CDR3 nucleotides: TGTGCCAGCAGCTTAGTGAGACAGTCGGTCGGGGAGCAGTTCTTC. Its translation: CASSLVRQSVGEQFF.

V usage is TRBV7-9 and J usage is TRBJ1-1; D unclear. The length of the CDR3 is 12 residues. Trimming cost V 4 bases and J 0 bases, with 3 bases left between them. The germline V gene encodes CDR1 SEHNR and CDR2 FQNEAQ (reference sequence). CDR3 residues: CASSSVNTEAFF. The CDR3 DNA reads TGTGCCAGCAGCTCGGTGAACACTGAAGCTTTCTTT.

The chain recombines TRBV11-2 with TRBJ2-7; D not resolved. The CDR3 is 13 amino acids. Trimming removed 1 base from V and 3 bases from J, with 7 bases in between. Germline V lookup: CDR1 SGHAT, CDR2 FQNNGV. The CDR3, as DNA: TGTGCCAGCAGCTTAGGCGCAGGCTACGAGCAGTACTTC. Translation: CASSLGAGYEQYF.

The chain joins TRBV11-1 to TRBJ2-2; tentatively, D is TRBD2 (6 bases). This CDR3 contains 15 residues. Germline CDR1 is SGHAT and CDR2 is FQDESV (reference sequence). Trimming took off 1 base at V and 6 bases at J, with 12 bases between the two ends. The CDR3 DNA follows: TGTGCCAGCAGCTTAGGGACTACCCTCGCCGGGGAGCTGTTTTTT. Its protein is CASSLGTTLAGELFF.

This clone is termed medium-sized. The J gene is TRBJ2-3, the V gene TRBV10-3, with 11 bases fitting TRBD2. The V gene's germline CDR1 is ENHRY and CDR2 SYGVKD. Trimming removed 0 bases from V and 1 base from J; junction bases left unmatched: 0. This CDR3 is 16 amino acids long. The CDR3 DNA reads as TGTGCCATCAGTGAGTCTAGCGGGGGGGGCACAGATACGCAGTATTTT. Its translation is CAISESSGGGTDTQYF.

By frequency in the sample, this clone is large. The rearrangement joins TRBV14 to TRBJ2-3, with D perhaps TRBD1 (6 bases). This CDR3 has 14 amino acids. Germline lookup yields CDR1 SGHDN and CDR2 FVKESK. Trimming cost V 1 base and J 3 bases, with 8 bases left between them. The CDR3 nucleotides read TGTGCCAGCAGCCAAGGAGGACAGACAGATACGCAGTATTTT. It codes for CASSQGGQTDTQYF.

The CDR3 reads CASSLGLAEYNEQFF. CDR3 in DNA: TGCGCCAGCAGCTTGGGACTAGCGGAATACAATGAGCAGTTCTTC. The V and J genes are TRBV5-1 and TRBJ2-1; 9 nucleotides align to TRBD2. CDR1 is SGHRS, CDR2 YFSETQ, per germline. V lost 0 bases, J lost 4 bases, and 2 bases stayed unmatched. The CDR3 length is 15 residues.

The chain is built from TRBV7-2 and TRBJ2-7; D is unresolved. In germline, CDR1 is SGHTA, CDR2 FQGNSA. The CDR3 contains 11 residues. V was shortened by 5 bases and J by 2 bases, with 4 bases between the two germline ends. The CDR3 spells CASSLPYEQYF. As DNA, the CDR3 is TGTGCCAGCAGCCTCCCCTACGAGCAGTACTTC.

This clone is termed large. The chain couples TRBV10-3 to TRBJ1-2, with D uncertain. The CDR3 totals 13 residues. CDR1 and CDR2 (germline): ENHRY, SYGVKD. The V end lost 0 bases, the J end lost 6 bases, and 8 bases lay between the germline ends. This CDR3 reads CAISESNGDGYTF. In DNA, the CDR3 is TGTGCCATCAGTGAGTCTAATGGGGATGGCTACACCTTC.

By share, this clone ranks as medium-sized. V is TRBV11-3 and J is TRBJ2-3; 7 bases agree with TRBD1. Germline V CDR1 and CDR2: SGHNT, YENEEA. V shed 0 bases and J 6 bases; nucleotides not matched to a gene: 0. This CDR3 contains 13 residues. The chain's CDR3 is CASSLEQGDTQYF. The CDR3 bases are TGTGCCAGCAGCTTAGAACAGGGGGATACGCAGTATTTT.